This TCR beta chain was obtained from a study of blood T cells in healthy people across ages. Broader study findings: Unsorted PBMCs ruled out conclusive naive versus antigen-experienced comparison.

The CDR3 totals 15 residues. Germline V lookup: CDR1 SGHRS, CDR2 YFSETQ. Trimming pared 1 base from V and 4 bases from J, leaving 14 bases between. This clonotype came up a few times. Antigen unknown. Next came a second PCR, run for about 7 to 12 cycles, which used a sample-barcoded 5' primer along with a J-beta primer mix. Each cDNA molecule was tagged by a template-switch adaptor with 12 random nucleotides. TCRdb re-analysed the 5' RACE reads in MiXCR, keeping a single row per CDR3 protein. The sample records roughly 830,000 distinct CDR3 sequences, 55% to 65% being singletons. The chain combines TRBV5-1 with TRBJ1-2; D unclear. Sample: blood. The TCR comes from a man aged 25 to 40 in good health. CDR3 sequence: CASSLTGTTGYGYTF. The CDR3 DNA is TGCGCCAGCAGCTTGACGGGTACGACGGGCTATGGCTACACCTTC.